This entry describes one T cell receptor beta chain. The data originate from a study of Graves' ophthalmopathy and Graves' hyperthyroidism. TCR beta CDR3 amplification used RNA transcripts. First-round RT-PCR employed HTBI primers, with a second-round multiplex PCR after it. TCRdb reprocessed the multiplex PCR reads via MiXCR and lists one record per CDR3 protein. The sample lists a few hundred thousand distinct CDR3 sequences, about 17% seen once, with approximately 2.4% in the top ten. Sequenced material: peripheral blood. The source is an adult woman with stable Graves' hyperthyroidism.

CDR3 sequence: CASSPPSGHGYTF. The CDR3 DNA follows: TGTGCCAGCTCACCACCGTCAGGGCATGGCTACACCTTC. The genes are TRBV18 and TRBJ1-2; weak D call: TRBD1 (5 bases). Trimming removed 0 bases at V and 6 bases at J, with 8 bases between. The germline V gene encodes CDR1 KGHSH and CDR2 LQKENI. The CDR3 is made up of 13 amino acids.